The 23 T cell receptor beta chains listed next were all sequenced from one sample in a study of cytomegalovirus exposure and HLA in healthy donors. PCR used 60 Vbeta primers and 13 Jbeta primers. Method: immunoSEQ multiplex PCR; TCRdb's copy keeps in-frame clones and lacks some. The sample consists of 100,000 to 150,000 clones, over 75% of them appearing once. The sequencing sample was made of PBMCs. These receptors were taken from a man in his late teens or twenties in good health and CMV-seropositive.

The chain recombines TRBV2 with TRBJ2-2, with 13 nucleotides matching TRBD2. The CDR3 contains 18 residues. V lost 6 bases and J lost 5; bases outside the gene matches: 12. Per the germline V gene, CDR1 is SNHLY and CDR2 is FYNNEI. CDR3: CASRKTSGGTSGTGELFF. In DNA form, the CDR3 reads TGTGCCAGCAGAAAGACTAGCGGGGGGACCTCGGGGACCGGGGAGCTGTTTTTT.

The J gene is TRBJ1-4, the V gene TRBV30, with a tentative D call TRBD1 (6 bases). V lost 5 bases and J 1 base, leaving 14 bases between the germline ends. The CDR3 consists of 15 residues. Germline CDR1 and CDR2: GTSNPN and SVGIG (reference sequence). DNA of the CDR3: TGTGCCTGGGGAGACGCAGGGGTAACTAATGAAAAACTGTTTTTT. Translated, it gives CAWGDAGVTNEKLFF.

A single count supports this clone. The genes are TRBV5-5 and TRBJ1-1; TRBD1 matches at 7 bases. The J segment lost 0 bases and the V segment lost 4 bases, leaving 12 bases of the junction unmatched. Germline CDR1 and CDR2: SGHKS and YYEKEE (reference sequence). This CDR3 comprises 17 residues. The CDR3 region has the DNA TGTGCCAGCAGCCTGACAGGGAATAATCTAATGAACACTGAAGCTTTCTTT. Translation gives CASSLTGNNLMNTEAFF.

The chain recombines TRBV1 with TRBJ2-2; the table's D call, TRBD1, was not checked against the DNA. TRBV1 is assigned pseudogene status. The CDR3 totals 16 residues. The CDR3 is CTSSQEGQGTTGELFF. CDR3 nucleotide sequence: TGCACCAGCAGCCAAGAGGGGCAGGGAACGACCGGGGAGCTGTTTTTT.

This clone was detected a few times. The V and J genes are TRBV9 and TRBJ2-7, with D perhaps matching TRBD2 (6 bases). Looked up from germline, CDR1 is SGDLS and CDR2 is YYNGEE. The CDR3 extends over 15 amino acids. Trimming removed 0 bases at V and 2 bases at J, with 12 bases between. The CDR3 region is CASSVGPSATYEQYF. Here the CDR3 DNA reads TGTGCCAGCAGCGTAGGTCCTAGCGCAACCTACGAGCAGTACTTC.

The gene calls are TRBV6-5 and TRBJ2-2; D is possibly TRBD1 (6 bases). Germline V CDR1 and CDR2: MNHEY, SVGAGI. V gave up 5 bases and J gave up 4 bases, with 8 bases separating them. The CDR3 consists of 13 residues. CDR3 protein: CASSNRVTGELFF. CDR3 coding DNA: TGTGCCAGCAGTAACAGGGTCACCGGGGAGCTGTTTTTT.

This chain uses TRBV6-1 with TRBJ1-4, with a possible D match to TRBD1 (5 bases). V lost 4 bases to trimming and J lost 4 bases, with 13 bases between them. The CDR3 runs 15 residues. CDR1 MNHNS and CDR2 SASEGT come from the germline V gene. This chain's CDR3 is CASSVSWRGNEKLFF. The CDR3 region has the DNA TGTGCCAGCAGTGTCTCGTGGAGGGGTAATGAAAAACTGTTTTTT.

This chain joins TRBV19 and TRBJ1-2, with a possible D match to TRBD1 (6 bases). Germline CDR1 reads LNHDA; CDR2 reads SQIVND (reference sequence). CDR3 length: 14 amino acids. V was shortened by 6 bases and J by 0 bases, with 11 bases between the two germline ends. CDR3 DNA sequence: TGTGCCAGTAGAGTGGACAGCCCTAACTATGGCTACACCTTC. It encodes CASRVDSPNYGYTF. Full variable domain (remainder filled in from reference TRBV19 and TRBJ1-2): DGGITQSPKYLFRKEGQNVTLSCEQNLNHDAMYWYRQDPGQGLRLIYYSQIVNDFQKGDIAEGYSVSREKKESFPLTVTSAQKNPTAFYLCASRVDSPNYGYTFGSGTRLTVV.

The chain recombines TRBV27 with TRBJ2-6, with TRBD2 as a possible D gene (6 bases). The CDR3 extends over 13 amino acids. V dropped 5 bases and J dropped 14 bases, with 16 bases sitting between them. Germline CDR1 and CDR2: MNHEY and SMNVEV (reference sequence). This CDR3 reads CASSARDSRILTF. DNA for the CDR3: TGTGCCAGCAGTGCCCGGGACTCAAGAATCCTGACTTTC.

This clone has a handful of counts. The V gene is TRBV27, the J gene TRBJ1-5; 7 bases align to TRBD1. Germline V gene data show CDR1 as MNHEY and CDR2 as SMNVEV (reference sequence). The CDR3 spans 14 residues. V shed 5 bases and J 4 bases; nucleotides not matched to a gene: 5. CDR3 DNA sequence: TGTGCCAGCAGTACCGGGACAGAGAATCAGCCCCAGCATTTT. This sequence encodes CASSTGTENQPQHF.

This rearrangement joins TRBV4-3 to TRBJ1-2; D remains ambiguous. Germline CDR1 and CDR2: LGHNA and YSLEER. The CDR3 consists of 17 residues. V was clipped by 0 bases and J by 2 bases, with 16 bases between them. CDR3 sequence reads: CASSQDLVGRSNYGYTF. The CDR3 DNA is TGCGCCAGCAGCCAAGATCTGGTGGGGAGGTCCAACTATGGCTACACCTTC.

The chain uses TRBV2 and TRBJ2-5; 10 bases line up with TRBD2. The CDR3 runs 14 residues. Per the germline V gene, CDR1 is SNHLY and CDR2 is FYNNEI. The J segment lost 1 base and the V segment lost 7 bases, leaving 3 bases of the junction unmatched. This CDR3 reads CASKLAGGQETQYF. The CDR3 DNA sequence: TGTGCCAGCAAATTAGCGGGGGGCCAAGAGACCCAGTACTTC.

V is TRBV7-9 and J is TRBJ2-1, with TRBD1 matching 11 bases. The V segment lost 7 bases and the J segment 6 bases; nucleotides outside the gene matches: 5. The CDR3 has 14 residues. The germline gives CDR1 SEHNR, CDR2 FQNEAQ (reference sequence). The CDR3 region is CASTRDRGINEQFF. As DNA, the CDR3 is TGTGCCAGCACCAGGGACAGGGGGATCAATGAGCAGTTCTTC.

The chain carries TRBV6-6 and TRBJ1-1; 7 nucleotides agree with TRBD1. CDR1 is MNHNY and CDR2 is SVGAGI in the germline V gene (reference sequence). This CDR3 is 16 amino acids long. V trimming: 5 bases; J trimming: 0 bases; junction bases outside the gene matches: 9. Written as DNA, the CDR3 is TGTGCCAGCAGTACCACAGGGGTTTCCCTGAACACTGAAGCTTTCTTT. Translation: CASSTTGVSLNTEAFF.

The J gene is TRBJ2-7, the V gene TRBV5-1; the match to TRBD1 covers 11 bases. There are 15 residues in the CDR3. Trimming took 5 bases from V and 3 from J; bases not matched to a gene: 7. CDR1 is SGHRS, CDR2 YFSETQ, per germline. This chain's CDR3 is CASRVGTGGNYEQYF. The CDR3 bases are TGCGCCAGCAGGGTAGGGACAGGGGGAAACTACGAGCAGTACTTC. Drawing the rest from reference TRBV5-1 and TRBJ2-7, the complete variable domain is KAGVTQTPRYLIKTRGQQVTLSCSPISGHRSVSWYQQTPGQGLQFLFEYFSETQRNKGNFPGRFSGRQFSNSRSEMNVSTLELGDSALYLCASRVGTGGNYEQYFGPGTRLTVT.

This CDR3 reads CASSYVGSGNHNEQFF. CDR3 sequence (DNA): TGTGCCAGCAGTTACGTCGGTAGCGGCAACCACAATGAGCAGTTCTTC. The chain couples TRBV6-5 to TRBJ2-1, with D possibly TRBD2 on 6 matching bases. The V and J ends lost 2 bases and 5 bases respectively, with 16 bases between them. Per the germline V gene, CDR1 is MNHEY and CDR2 is SVGAGI. This CDR3 has 16 amino acids.

This clone was recorded a few times. CDR3 in DNA: TGTGCCAGCACGGGTGTAGAGCAGTACTTC. This encodes CASTGVEQYF. J is TRBJ2-7 and V is TRBV2; no clear D. This CDR3 has 10 amino acids. V lost 7 bases to trimming and J lost 7 bases, with 8 bases between them. Per the germline V gene, CDR1 is SNHLY and CDR2 is FYNNEI.

In this sample, this clone turned up once. This sequence joins TRBV9 and TRBJ2-3, with TRBD2 as a possible D gene (5 bases). This CDR3 has 15 residues. Trimming took off 3 bases at V and 3 bases at J, with 14 bases between the two ends. Germline V lookup: CDR1 SGDLS, CDR2 YYNGEE. This CDR3 is CASSESGGGTDTQYF. The CDR3, as DNA: TGTGCCAGCAGCGAATCGGGCGGCGGGACAGATACGCAGTATTTT.

The rearrangement joins TRBV5-6 to TRBJ2-6; D might be TRBD2 (5 bases). V dropped 8 bases and J dropped 1 base, with 13 bases sitting between them. Germline CDR1 reads SGHDT; CDR2 reads YYEEEE. CDR3 length: 15 amino acids. CDR3 in amino acids: CASAYPGSGANVLTF. CDR3 sequence (DNA): TGTGCCAGTGCCTATCCGGGGTCTGGGGCCAACGTCCTGACTTTC. Using reference TRBV5-6 and TRBJ2-6 for the parts outside the CDR3, the full variable domain is DAGVTQSPTHLIKTRGQQVTLRCSPKSGHDTVSWYQQALGQGPQFIFQYYEEEERQRGNFPDRFSGHQFPNYSSELNVNALLLGDSALYLCASAYPGSGANVLTFGAGSRLTVL.

The rearrangement uses TRBV5-1 and TRBJ1-5; possibly TRBD1 for D (5 bases). The V and J ends lost 0 bases and 7 bases respectively, with 11 bases between them. The CDR3 totals 14 residues. The germline V gene has CDR1 SGHRS and CDR2 YFSETQ. CDR3 DNA: TGCGCCAGCAGCTTGGACCAGGGTATACAGCCCCAGCATTTT. Translated: CASSLDQGIQPQHF.

The chain has TRBV2 and TRBJ1-6, with 7 bases that match TRBD1. The V gene end was trimmed by 0 bases and the J gene end by 11 bases; junction bases not matched to a gene: 7. The CDR3 totals 15 residues. CDR1 is SNHLY and CDR2 is FYNNEI in the germline V gene. The CDR3 protein is CASSEALDRAAPLHF. The CDR3 bases are TGTGCCAGCAGTGAAGCGCTCGACAGGGCGGCACCCCTCCACTTT.

The chain uses TRBV2 and TRBJ1-3; no clear D gene. There are 13 residues in the CDR3. The germline V gene encodes CDR1 SNHLY and CDR2 FYNNEI. Trimming left V 5 bases short and J 6 bases short, with 11 bases between. The DNA of the CDR3 is TGTGCCAGCAGTTCTGGGCTCGAAAACACCATATATTTT. Residues: CASSSGLENTIYF.

The chain links TRBV5-4 to TRBJ2-7, with D possibly matching TRBD1 (5 bases). Trimming took off 2 bases at V and 2 bases at J, with 17 bases between the two ends. Germline V CDR1 and CDR2: SGHNT, YYREEE (reference sequence). This CDR3 comprises 16 residues. The CDR3 protein is CASSLPLGTGTYEQYF. In DNA form, the CDR3 reads TGTGCCAGCAGCTTACCTTTAGGCACAGGAACCTACGAGCAGTACTTC.